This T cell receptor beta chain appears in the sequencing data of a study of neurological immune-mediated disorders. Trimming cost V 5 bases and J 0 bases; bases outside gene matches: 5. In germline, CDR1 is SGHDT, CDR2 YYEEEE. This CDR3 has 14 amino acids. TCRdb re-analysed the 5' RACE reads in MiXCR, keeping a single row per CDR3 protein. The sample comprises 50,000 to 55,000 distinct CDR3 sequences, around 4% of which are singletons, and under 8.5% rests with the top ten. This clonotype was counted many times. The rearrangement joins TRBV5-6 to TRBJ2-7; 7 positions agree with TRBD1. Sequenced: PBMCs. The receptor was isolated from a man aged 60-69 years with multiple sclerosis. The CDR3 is CASRYTGDSYEQYF. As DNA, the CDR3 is TGTGCCAGCAGATATACAGGGGACTCCTACGAGCAGTACTTC.